Shown below are 18 T cell receptor beta chains from a single sample sequenced in a study of blood T cell repertoires in COVID-19 (dated by TCRdb to 2020 to 2021). Library generation was performed with the immunoSEQ multiplex PCR assay. This is the immuneACCESS table as TCRdb keeps it, with only in-frame sequences that have V and J called. A part of the clones is gone; compared with another copy, unresolved V genes explain less than half, and the rest is unexplained. The sample has about 62,000 clones on record, roughly 89% of them singletons. The ten top clones hold 5.5% to 6% of the sample. The sequenced sample consisted of peripheral blood. Receptor source: a human donor in a cohort sampled during active COVID-19.

The chain couples TRBV3-1 (or the pseudogene TRBV3-2) to TRBJ2-1, with D maybe TRBD1 (5 bases). Germline V lookup: CDR1 LGHDT, CDR2 YNNKEL (reference sequence). V lost 2 bases and J lost 7, with 15 bases in between. CDR3 size: 15 residues. The CDR3 here is CASSQRSGPRNEQFF. The DNA for the CDR3 is TGTGCCAGCAGCCAAAGGTCAGGGCCGAGGAATGAGCAGTTCTTC.

This chain links TRBV4-2 with TRBJ2-1, with D perhaps matching TRBD2 (5 bases). V lost 1 base and J lost 4, with 8 bases in between. The CDR3 is 14 residues long. Germline V CDR1 and CDR2: LGHNA, YNFKEQ. For the CDR3, the DNA is TGTGCCAGCAGCCAAGTTAGCGATTACAATGAGCAGTTCTTC. It translates to CASSQVSDYNEQFF.

This clone was picked up one time. This sequence joins TRBV5-6 and TRBJ1-1, with D hard to call. Trimming left V 0 bases short and J 4 bases short, with 16 bases between. CDR1 and CDR2 from the germline V gene are SGHDT and YYEEEE. This CDR3 spans 16 amino acids. In nucleotides, the CDR3 is TGTGCCAGCAGCTTGGCTAGGAGTTGGCGGGTCACTGAAGCTTTCTTT. Translation gives CASSLARSWRVTEAFF.

V is TRBV18 and J is TRBJ2-2; D unresolved. Looked up from germline, CDR1 is KGHSH and CDR2 is LQKENI. This CDR3 comprises 13 residues. The V and J ends lost 3 bases and 7 bases respectively, with 9 bases between them. The CDR3 DNA reads TGTGCCAGCTCACCTACAAATGTCGGGGAGCTGTTTTTT. It encodes CASSPTNVGELFF.

This sequence joins TRBV19 and TRBJ1-3, with a possible D match to TRBD1 (5 bases). The CDR3 has 14 residues. Per the germline V gene, CDR1 is LNHDA and CDR2 is SQIVND (reference sequence). V lost 8 bases and J lost 4, with 15 bases in between. CDR3 bases: TGTGCCAGTGCCTTTGGGGGGACGGGAAACACCATATATTTT. Protein sequence: CASAFGGTGNTIYF.

The chain combines TRBV2 with TRBJ2-6; no clear D gene. V dropped 6 bases and J dropped 1 base, with 7 bases sitting between them. The length of the CDR3 is 14 residues. CDR1 is SNHLY, CDR2 FYNNEI, per germline. CDR3 in amino acids: CASSPVSGANVLTF. In DNA form, the CDR3 reads TGTGCCAGCAGCCCAGTATCTGGGGCCAACGTCCTGACTTTC.

The chain combines TRBV4-1 with TRBJ2-7; D unresolved. The CDR3 contains 14 residues. Germline-derived CDR1 and CDR2 are MGHRA and YSYEKL. Trimming left V 1 base short and J 1 base short, with 8 bases between. CDR3 in DNA: TGCGCCAGCAGCCAAGTGGCGAGGTCCTACGAGCAGTACTTC. Translating gives CASSQVARSYEQYF.

The V call is TRBV7-3, the J call TRBJ2-1; D gene unclear. This CDR3 spans 15 amino acids. The V end was cut by 5 bases, the J end by 0 bases, with 11 bases between. Germline V lookup: CDR1 SGHTA, CDR2 FQGTGA. CDR3 DNA sequence: TGTGCCAGCAGCCGAGCCCTGAGCTCCTACAATGAGCAGTTCTTC. Translating gives CASSRALSSYNEQFF.

The chain links TRBV5-4 to TRBJ1-1; 9 nucleotides agree with TRBD1. Germline V CDR1 and CDR2: SGHNT, YYREEE (reference sequence). Trimming cost V 4 bases and J 4 bases; bases outside gene matches: 23. This CDR3 spans 20 amino acids. The CDR3 reads CASSPKETGGVWEDATEAFF. For the CDR3, the DNA is TGTGCCAGCAGCCCGAAAGAGACAGGGGGGGTTTGGGAAGACGCCACTGAAGCTTTCTTT.

This chain links TRBV6-2 or TRBV6-3 with TRBJ1-5; 9 bases agree with TRBD1. J was trimmed by 4 bases and V by 5 bases; bases with no gene match: 9. This CDR3 is 16 amino acids long. Germline values: CDR1 MNHEY, CDR2 SVGEGT. DNA for the CDR3: TGTGCCAGCAGTGCGGTTCGACAGGGGGGAAATCAGCCCCAGCATTTT. This translates into CASSAVRQGGNQPQHF.

This chain connects TRBV9 to TRBJ1-3; the D is unclear. The germline V and J ends were trimmed by 4 bases and 0 bases, with 23 bases remaining between them. Germline V gene data show CDR1 as SGDLS and CDR2 as YYNGEE. This CDR3 comprises 19 residues. For the CDR3, the DNA is TGTGCCAGCAGCTCTACCCCCCCAAACACAGTCACCTCTGGAAACACCATATATTTT. Encoded protein: CASSSTPPNTVTSGNTIYF.

V and J are TRBV30 and TRBJ1-4, with 9 bases aligning to TRBD1. Germline-derived CDR1 and CDR2 are GTSNPN and SVGIG (reference sequence). This CDR3 is built from 18 residues. Trimming took 5 bases from V and 5 from J; bases not matched to a gene: 18. The CDR3 DNA is TGTGCCTGGGCCACTCCCGGGACAGGGATCTCGGTGAATGAAAAACTGTTTTTT. Protein product: CAWATPGTGISVNEKLFF.

The rearrangement uses TRBV7-6 and TRBJ1-4; D is perhaps TRBD1 (6 bases). The CDR3 loop spans 16 amino acids. The V end was cut by 5 bases, the J end by 5 bases, with 18 bases between. Germline CDR1 and CDR2: SGHVS and FNYEAQ. In DNA, the CDR3 is TGTGCCAGCAGCGGGGGGGTTGGACAGAGAAATGAAAAACTGTTTTTT. It yields the protein CASSGGVGQRNEKLFF.

CDR3 protein: CASSPLFAPQFF. The CDR3 DNA follows: TGTGCCAGCAGCCCCCTGTTCGCGCCGCAGTTCTTC. This rearrangement joins TRBV7-2 to TRBJ2-1; D remains ambiguous. This CDR3 comprises 12 residues. V lost 5 bases and J 12 bases, leaving 14 bases between the germline ends. The germline V gene has CDR1 SGHTA and CDR2 FQGNSA.

V is TRBV29-1 and J is TRBJ2-1; D gene ambiguous. Germline V gene data show CDR1 as SQVTM and CDR2 as ANQGSEA. V dropped 4 bases and J dropped 4 bases, with 5 bases sitting between them. The CDR3 has 11 amino acids. CDR3 sequence: CSVGAYNEQFF. The CDR3 bases are TGCAGCGTTGGGGCGTACAATGAGCAGTTCTTC.

The chain is built from TRBV5-6 and TRBJ2-5; possible D gene TRBD2, 6 bases. This CDR3 region has 15 residues. Per germline, CDR1 SGHDT and CDR2 YYEEEE. V was pared by 2 bases and J by 5 bases, with 16 bases between. The CDR3 loop is CASSFTGTPEETQYF. Written as DNA, the CDR3 is TGTGCCAGCAGCTTTACTGGGACTCCGGAGGAGACCCAGTACTTC.

This sequence joins TRBV11-2 and TRBJ1-6, with 8 bases matching TRBD1. Trimming removed 2 bases from V and 8 bases from J; junction bases left unmatched: 5. The CDR3 has 15 residues. Germline CDR1 is SGHAT and CDR2 is FQNNGV. CDR3 bases: TGTGCCAGCAGCTTAACCCGGACAGGGTATTCACCCCTCCACTTT. Amino acid sequence: CASSLTRTGYSPLHF.

The chain uses TRBV4-1 and TRBJ2-7; TRBD1 matches 12 bases. The CDR3 sequence is 16 residues long. The J segment lost 7 bases and the V segment lost 3 bases, leaving 10 bases of the junction unmatched. Germline V gene sequence: CDR1 MGHRA, CDR2 YSYEKL. For the CDR3, the DNA is TGCGCCAGCAGCCATGGTCCGGGACAGGGGGCAAGGGAGCAGTACTTC. It specifies CASSHGPGQGAREQYF.